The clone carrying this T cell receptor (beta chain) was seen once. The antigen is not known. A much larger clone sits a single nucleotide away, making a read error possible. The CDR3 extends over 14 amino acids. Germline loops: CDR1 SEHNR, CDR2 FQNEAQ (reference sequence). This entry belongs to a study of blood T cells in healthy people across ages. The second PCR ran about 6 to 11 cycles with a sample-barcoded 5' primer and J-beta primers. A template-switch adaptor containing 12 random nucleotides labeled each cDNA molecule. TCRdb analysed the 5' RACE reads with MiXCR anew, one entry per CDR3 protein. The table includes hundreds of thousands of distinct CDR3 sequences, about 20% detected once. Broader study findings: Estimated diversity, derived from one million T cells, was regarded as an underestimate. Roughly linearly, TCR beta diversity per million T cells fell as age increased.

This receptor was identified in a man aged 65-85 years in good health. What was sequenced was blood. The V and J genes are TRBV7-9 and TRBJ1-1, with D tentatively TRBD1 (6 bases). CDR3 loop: CSSSRPQGSGEAFF. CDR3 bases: TGTTCCAGCAGCAGACCACAGGGTAGTGGTGAAGCTTTCTTT. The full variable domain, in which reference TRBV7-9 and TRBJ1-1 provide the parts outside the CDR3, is DTGVSQNPRHKITKRGQNVTFRCDPISEHNRLYWYRQTLGQGPEFLTYFQNEAQLEKSRLLSDRFSAERPKGSFSTLEIQRTEQGDSAMYLCSSSRPQGSGEAFFGQGTRLTVV.